This entry is about one T cell receptor (beta chain). This sample was included in a study of blood T cell repertoires in COVID-19. Unmatched junction bases numbered 3, after V lost 4 bases and J lost 1 base. CDR3 length: 17 residues. CDR1 and CDR2 from the germline V gene are LGHNA and YNFKEQ. The method was immunoSEQ multiplex PCR; TCRdb's version includes in-frame clones alone and lacks a portion of them. The sample lists over 200,000 clones; about 85% were seen once. The source material was PBMCs or T cells enriched from blood (not recorded which). The clonotype was recovered from a man aged 30-40 years who had recovered from COVID-19. The chain uses TRBV4-2 and TRBJ2-6; 11 bases align to TRBD1. This CDR3 is CASSPRDRGSGANVLTF. CDR3 bases: TGTGCCAGCAGCCCCCGGGACAGGGGGTCTGGGGCCAACGTCCTGACTTTC.